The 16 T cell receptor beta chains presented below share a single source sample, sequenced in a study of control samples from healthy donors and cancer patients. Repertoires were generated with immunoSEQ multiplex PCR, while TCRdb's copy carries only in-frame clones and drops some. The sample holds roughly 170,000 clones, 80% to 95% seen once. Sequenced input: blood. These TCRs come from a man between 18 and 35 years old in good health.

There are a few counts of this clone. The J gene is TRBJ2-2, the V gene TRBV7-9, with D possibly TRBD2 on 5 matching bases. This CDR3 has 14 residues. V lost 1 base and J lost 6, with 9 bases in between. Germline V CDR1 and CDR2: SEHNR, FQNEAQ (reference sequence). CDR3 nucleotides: TGTGCCAGCAGCTTAGAGGTCGGGGCCGGGGAGCTGTTTTTT. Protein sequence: CASSLEVGAGELFF.

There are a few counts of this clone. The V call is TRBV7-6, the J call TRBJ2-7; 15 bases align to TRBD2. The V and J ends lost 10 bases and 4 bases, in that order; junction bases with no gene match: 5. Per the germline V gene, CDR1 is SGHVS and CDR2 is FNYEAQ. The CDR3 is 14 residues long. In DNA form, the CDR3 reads TGTGCCACCTGGACTAGCGGGGGGGGGTACGAGCAGTACTTC. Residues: CATWTSGGGYEQYF.

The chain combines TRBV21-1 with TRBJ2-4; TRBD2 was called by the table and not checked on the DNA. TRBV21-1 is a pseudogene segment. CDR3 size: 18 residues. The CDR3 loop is CASSKGYPGLARKNIQYF. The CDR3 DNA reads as TGTGCCAGCAGCAAAGGATATCCGGGACTAGCACGCAAAAACATTCAGTACTTC.

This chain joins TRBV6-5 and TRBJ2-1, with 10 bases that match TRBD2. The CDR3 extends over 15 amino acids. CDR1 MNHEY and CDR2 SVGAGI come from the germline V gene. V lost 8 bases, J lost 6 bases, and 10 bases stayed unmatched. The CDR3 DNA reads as TGTGCCAGCGACGTAGGGCTAGCGGGGGCCAATGAGCAGTTCTTC. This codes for CASDVGLAGANEQFF.

The CDR3 is CAWSIGDRQPQHF. CDR3 nucleotide sequence: TGTGCCTGGAGTATTGGGGATCGGCAGCCCCAGCATTTT. The rearrangement links TRBV30 to TRBJ1-5; no firm D call. The V end was cut by 2 bases, the J end by 7 bases, with 12 bases between. The CDR3 runs to 13 residues. Germline CDR1 reads GTSNPN; CDR2 reads SVGIG (reference sequence).

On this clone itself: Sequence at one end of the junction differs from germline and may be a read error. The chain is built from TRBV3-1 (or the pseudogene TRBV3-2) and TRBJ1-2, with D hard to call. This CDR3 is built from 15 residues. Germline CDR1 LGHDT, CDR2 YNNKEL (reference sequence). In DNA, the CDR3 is TGTACCAGCAGCCAAGATCCCGGGGATAACTATGGCTACACCTTC. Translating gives CTSSQDPGDNYGYTF.

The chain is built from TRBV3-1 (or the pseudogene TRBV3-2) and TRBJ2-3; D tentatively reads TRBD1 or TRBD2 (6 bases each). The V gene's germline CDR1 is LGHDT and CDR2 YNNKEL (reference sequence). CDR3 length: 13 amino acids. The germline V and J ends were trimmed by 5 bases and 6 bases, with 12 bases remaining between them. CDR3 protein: CASSSGGGDTQYF. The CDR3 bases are TGTGCCAGCAGCTCTGGAGGGGGGGATACGCAGTATTTT.

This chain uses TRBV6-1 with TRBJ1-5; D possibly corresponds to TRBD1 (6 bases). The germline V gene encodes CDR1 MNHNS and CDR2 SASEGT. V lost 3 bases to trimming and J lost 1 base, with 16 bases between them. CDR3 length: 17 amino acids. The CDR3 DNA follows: TGTGCCAGCAGTGAGATTTCGGGGGCGGCCAGCAATCAGCCCCAGCATTTT. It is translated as CASSEISGAASNQPQHF.

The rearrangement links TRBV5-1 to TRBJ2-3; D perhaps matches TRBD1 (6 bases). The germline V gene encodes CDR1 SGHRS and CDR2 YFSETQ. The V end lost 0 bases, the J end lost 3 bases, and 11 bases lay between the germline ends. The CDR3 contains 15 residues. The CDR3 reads CASSLEARGTDTQYF. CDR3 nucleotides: TGCGCCAGCAGCTTGGAAGCTAGGGGGACAGATACGCAGTATTTT.

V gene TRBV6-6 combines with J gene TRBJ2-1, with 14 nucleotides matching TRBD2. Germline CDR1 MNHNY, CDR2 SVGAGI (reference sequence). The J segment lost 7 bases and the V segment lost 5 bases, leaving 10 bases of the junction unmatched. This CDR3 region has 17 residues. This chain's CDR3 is CASSRYMTSGGGNEQFF. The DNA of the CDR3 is TGTGCCAGCAGTCGCTATATGACTAGCGGGGGGGGGAATGAGCAGTTCTTC.

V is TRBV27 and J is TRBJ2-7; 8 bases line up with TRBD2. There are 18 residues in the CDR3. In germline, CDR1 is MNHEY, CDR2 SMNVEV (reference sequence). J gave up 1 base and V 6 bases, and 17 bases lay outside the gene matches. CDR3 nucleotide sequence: TGTGCCAGCAGCCCCAGGCCGGTGTTAGCGGGGACTTCCTACGAGCAGTACTTC. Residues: CASSPRPVLAGTSYEQYF.

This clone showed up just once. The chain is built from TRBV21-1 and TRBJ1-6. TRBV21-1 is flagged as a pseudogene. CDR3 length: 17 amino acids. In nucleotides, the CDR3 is TGTGCCAGCAGCAAATGGAGTTCGGGACTCGGTAATTCACCCCTCCACTTT. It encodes CASSKWSSGLGNSPLHF.

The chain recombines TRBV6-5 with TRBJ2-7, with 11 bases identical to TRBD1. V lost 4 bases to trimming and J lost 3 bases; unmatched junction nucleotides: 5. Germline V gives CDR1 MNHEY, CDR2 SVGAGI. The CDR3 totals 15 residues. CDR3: CASSSTGTGGYEQYF. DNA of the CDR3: TGTGCCAGCAGTTCGACCGGGACAGGGGGCTACGAGCAGTACTTC.

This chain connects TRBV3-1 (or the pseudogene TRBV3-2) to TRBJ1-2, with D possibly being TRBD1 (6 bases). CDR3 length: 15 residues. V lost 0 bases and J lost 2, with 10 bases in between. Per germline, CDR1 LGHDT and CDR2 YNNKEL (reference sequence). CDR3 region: CASSQDITGNYGYTF. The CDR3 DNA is TGTGCCAGCAGCCAAGATATAACAGGGAACTATGGCTACACCTTC.

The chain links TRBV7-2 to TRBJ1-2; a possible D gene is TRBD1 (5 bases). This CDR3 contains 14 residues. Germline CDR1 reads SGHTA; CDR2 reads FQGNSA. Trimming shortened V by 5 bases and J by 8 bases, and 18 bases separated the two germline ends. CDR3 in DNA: TGTGCCAGCAGCGCCGGGGGAAGGGTTTGGGGCTACACCTTC. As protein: CASSAGGRVWGYTF. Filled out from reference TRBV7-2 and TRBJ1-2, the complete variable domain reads GAGVSQSPSNKVTEKGKDVELRCDPISGHTALYWYRQSLGQGLEFLIYFQGNSAPDKSGLPSDRFSAERTGGSVSTLTIQRTQQEDSAVYLCASSAGGRVWGYTFGSGTRLTVV.

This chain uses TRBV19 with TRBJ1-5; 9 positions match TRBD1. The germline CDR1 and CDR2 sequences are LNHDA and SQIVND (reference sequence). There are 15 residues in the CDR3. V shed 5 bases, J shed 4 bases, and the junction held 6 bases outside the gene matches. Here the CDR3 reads CASSQGQGVNQPQHF. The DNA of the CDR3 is TGTGCCAGTAGTCAGGGACAGGGTGTTAATCAGCCCCAGCATTTT.